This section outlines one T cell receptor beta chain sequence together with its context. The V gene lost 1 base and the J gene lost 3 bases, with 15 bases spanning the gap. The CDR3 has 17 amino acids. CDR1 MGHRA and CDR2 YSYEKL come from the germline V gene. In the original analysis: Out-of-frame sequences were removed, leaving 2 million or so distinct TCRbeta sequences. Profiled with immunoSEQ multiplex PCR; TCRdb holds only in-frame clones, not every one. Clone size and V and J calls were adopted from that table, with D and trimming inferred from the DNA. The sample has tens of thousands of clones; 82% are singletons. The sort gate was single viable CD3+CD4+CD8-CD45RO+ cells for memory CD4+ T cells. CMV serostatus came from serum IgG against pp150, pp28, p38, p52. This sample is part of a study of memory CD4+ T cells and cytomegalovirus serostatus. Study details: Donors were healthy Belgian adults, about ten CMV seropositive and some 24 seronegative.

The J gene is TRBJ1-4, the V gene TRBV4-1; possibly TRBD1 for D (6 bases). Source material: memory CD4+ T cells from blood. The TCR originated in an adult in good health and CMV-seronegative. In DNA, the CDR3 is TGCGCCAGCAGCCAAGGGTGGGGGGGGCTAGCTAATGAAAAACTGTTTTTT. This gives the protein CASSQGWGGLANEKLFF.